This T cell receptor (beta chain) emerged from a study of T cells after yellow fever vaccination. Germline V gene data show CDR1 as LGHNA and CDR2 as YNFKEQ. The CDR3 has 15 residues. After removal of 0 bases from V and 4 bases from J, the junction contained 5 bases not matched to a gene. The table lists this clonotype with many counts. From the 5' RACE reads, TCRdb called clonotypes with MiXCR, one entry per CDR3 protein. This sample carries 250,000 to 300,000 distinct CDR3 sequences, roughly 5.6% of them seen once, and the ten largest clones take roughly 3.3%. The sequencing here drew on CD4+ T cells sorted from PBMCs, taken on the day of the yellow fever booster vaccination. The V gene is TRBV4-2, the J gene TRBJ1-1, with 7 bases that match TRBD1. This receptor was taken from a young man who received the YFV17D yellow fever vaccine. Written as DNA, the CDR3 is TGTGCCAGCAGCCAAGAACAGGGGATTACCACTGAAGCTTTCTTT. This codes for CASSQEQGITTEAFF.